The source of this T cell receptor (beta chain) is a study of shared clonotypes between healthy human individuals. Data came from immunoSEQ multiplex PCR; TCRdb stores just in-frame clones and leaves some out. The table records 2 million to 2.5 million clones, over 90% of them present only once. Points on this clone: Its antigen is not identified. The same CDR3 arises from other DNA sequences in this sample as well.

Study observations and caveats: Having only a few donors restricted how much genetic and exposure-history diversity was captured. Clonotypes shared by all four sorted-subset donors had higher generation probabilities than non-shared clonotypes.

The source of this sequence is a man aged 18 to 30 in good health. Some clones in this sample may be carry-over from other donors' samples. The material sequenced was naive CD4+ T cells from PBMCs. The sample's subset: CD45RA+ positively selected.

CDR3 in DNA: TGTGCCAGCAGCCAGGGGGGCTTGTACGAGCAGTACTTC. Translated, it gives CASSQGGLYEQYF. The J gene is TRBJ2-7, the V gene TRBV7-9; tentative D call: TRBD1 (7 bases). Germline-derived CDR1 and CDR2 are SEHNR and FQNEAQ (reference sequence). The CDR3 totals 13 residues. V shed 5 bases and J shed 4 bases, with 12 bases lying between them.